This T cell receptor (beta chain) was observed in a study of blood T cells in healthy people across ages. Regarding the study as a whole: Age showed a roughly linear inverse relationship with TCR beta diversity per million T cells. Donor CMV infection status was unknown, possibly confounding age-related changes in expanded clonotypes. Long-lived donors carried more naive CD4+ cells and greater diversity than aged donors.

A sample-barcoded 5' primer and a J-beta primer mix were used in a second PCR of roughly 6 to 11 cycles. TCRdb reprocessed the 5' RACE reads via MiXCR and lists one record per CDR3 protein. The repertoire has 850,000 to 950,000 distinct CDR3 sequences, 25% to 35% of them found once; the top ten carry approximately 15%. This clonotype was found a few times. Its matching antigen is unknown. The CDR3 length is 17 residues. Germline V gene data show CDR1 as MNHNS and CDR2 as SASEGT. The sample taken for sequencing was blood. The TCR sequence derives from a woman aged 80 or over in good health. The chain recombines TRBV6-1 with TRBJ2-1; 12 nucleotides line up with TRBD1. The assigned J gene may be wrong: the sequence end matches TRBJ2-7 better. DNA for the CDR3: TGTGCCAGCAGCGCCGGGACAGGGGGCAAGTCCTACAATGAGCAGTACTTC. Its protein product is CASSAGTGGKSYNEQYF.